The present entry profiles one TCR beta chain with its context. While infection was still active, Seattle patients were enrolled and then followed longitudinally. The data were obtained in a study of blood T cell repertoires in COVID-19. As for the study in general: T cells, B-cell-depleted T cells, or PBMCs provided the cDNA or gDNA that served as material.

Germline V gives CDR1 LNHDA, CDR2 SQIVND (reference sequence). V dropped 5 bases and J dropped 0 bases, with 9 bases sitting between them. This CDR3 has 14 amino acids. Authors' processing steps: Cell counts per sample came from amplifying reference gene primers. This table comes from immunoSEQ multiplex PCR, and its TCRdb copy is limited to in-frame clones, with some not included. For V, J and clone size, that table is used; D and trimming come from the DNA. The sample consists of some 520,000 clones, roughly nine tenths of them appearing once. This chain uses TRBV19 with TRBJ2-3; the D gene is possibly TRBD1 (5 bases). Sequencing input: peripheral blood. The TCR was taken from a man aged 18 to 29 with COVID-19, enrolled during active disease. DNA of the CDR3: TGTGCCAGTAGTGTTGACAGTAGCACAGATACGCAGTATTTT. Translating it yields CASSVDSSTDTQYF.